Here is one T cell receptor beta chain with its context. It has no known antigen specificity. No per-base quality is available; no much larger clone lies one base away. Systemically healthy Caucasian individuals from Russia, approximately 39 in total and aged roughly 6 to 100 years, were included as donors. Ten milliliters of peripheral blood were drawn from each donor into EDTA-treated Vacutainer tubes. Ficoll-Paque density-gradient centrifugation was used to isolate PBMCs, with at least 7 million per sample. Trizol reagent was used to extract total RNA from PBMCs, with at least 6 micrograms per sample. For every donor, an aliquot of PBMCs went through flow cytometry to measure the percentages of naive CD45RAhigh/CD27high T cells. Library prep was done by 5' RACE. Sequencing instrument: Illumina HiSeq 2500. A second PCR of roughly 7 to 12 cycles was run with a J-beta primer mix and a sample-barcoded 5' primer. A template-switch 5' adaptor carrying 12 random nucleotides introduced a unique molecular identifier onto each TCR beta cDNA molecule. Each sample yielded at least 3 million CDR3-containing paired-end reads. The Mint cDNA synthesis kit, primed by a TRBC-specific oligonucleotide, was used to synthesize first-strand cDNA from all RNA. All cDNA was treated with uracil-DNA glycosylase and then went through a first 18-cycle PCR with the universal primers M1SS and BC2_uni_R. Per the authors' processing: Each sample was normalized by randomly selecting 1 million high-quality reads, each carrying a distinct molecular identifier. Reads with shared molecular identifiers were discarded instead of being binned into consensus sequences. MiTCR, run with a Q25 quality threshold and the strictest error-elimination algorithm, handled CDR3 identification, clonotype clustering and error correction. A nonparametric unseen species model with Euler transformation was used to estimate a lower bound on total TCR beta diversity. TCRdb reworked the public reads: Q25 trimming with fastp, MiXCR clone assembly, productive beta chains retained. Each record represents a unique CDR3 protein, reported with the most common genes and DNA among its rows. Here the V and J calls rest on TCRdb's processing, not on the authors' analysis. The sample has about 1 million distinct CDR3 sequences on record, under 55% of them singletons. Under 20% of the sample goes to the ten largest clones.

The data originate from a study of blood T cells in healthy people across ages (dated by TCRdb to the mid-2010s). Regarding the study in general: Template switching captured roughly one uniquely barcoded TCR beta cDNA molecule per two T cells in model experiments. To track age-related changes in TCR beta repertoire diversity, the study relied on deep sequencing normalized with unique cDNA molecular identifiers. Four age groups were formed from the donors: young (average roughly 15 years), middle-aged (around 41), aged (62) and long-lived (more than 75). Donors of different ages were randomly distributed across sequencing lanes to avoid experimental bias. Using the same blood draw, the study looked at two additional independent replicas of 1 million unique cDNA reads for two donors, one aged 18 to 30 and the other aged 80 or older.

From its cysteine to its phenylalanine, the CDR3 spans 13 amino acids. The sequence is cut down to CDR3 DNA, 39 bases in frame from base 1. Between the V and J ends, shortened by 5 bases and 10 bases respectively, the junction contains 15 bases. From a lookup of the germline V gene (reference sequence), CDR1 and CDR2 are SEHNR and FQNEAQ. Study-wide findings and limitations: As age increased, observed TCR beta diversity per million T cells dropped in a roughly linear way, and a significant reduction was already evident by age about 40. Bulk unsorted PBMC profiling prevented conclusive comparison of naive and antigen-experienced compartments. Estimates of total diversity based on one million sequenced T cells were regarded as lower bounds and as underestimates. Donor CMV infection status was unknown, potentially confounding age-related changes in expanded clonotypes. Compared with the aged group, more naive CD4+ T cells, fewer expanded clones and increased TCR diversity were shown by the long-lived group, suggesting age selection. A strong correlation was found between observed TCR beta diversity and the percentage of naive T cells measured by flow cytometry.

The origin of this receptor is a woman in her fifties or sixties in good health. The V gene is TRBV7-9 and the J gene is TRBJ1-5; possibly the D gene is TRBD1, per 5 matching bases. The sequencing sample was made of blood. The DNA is TGTGCCAGCAGCGTAGGGGCCGGGGATCCCCAGCATTTT. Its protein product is CASSVGAGDPQHF.